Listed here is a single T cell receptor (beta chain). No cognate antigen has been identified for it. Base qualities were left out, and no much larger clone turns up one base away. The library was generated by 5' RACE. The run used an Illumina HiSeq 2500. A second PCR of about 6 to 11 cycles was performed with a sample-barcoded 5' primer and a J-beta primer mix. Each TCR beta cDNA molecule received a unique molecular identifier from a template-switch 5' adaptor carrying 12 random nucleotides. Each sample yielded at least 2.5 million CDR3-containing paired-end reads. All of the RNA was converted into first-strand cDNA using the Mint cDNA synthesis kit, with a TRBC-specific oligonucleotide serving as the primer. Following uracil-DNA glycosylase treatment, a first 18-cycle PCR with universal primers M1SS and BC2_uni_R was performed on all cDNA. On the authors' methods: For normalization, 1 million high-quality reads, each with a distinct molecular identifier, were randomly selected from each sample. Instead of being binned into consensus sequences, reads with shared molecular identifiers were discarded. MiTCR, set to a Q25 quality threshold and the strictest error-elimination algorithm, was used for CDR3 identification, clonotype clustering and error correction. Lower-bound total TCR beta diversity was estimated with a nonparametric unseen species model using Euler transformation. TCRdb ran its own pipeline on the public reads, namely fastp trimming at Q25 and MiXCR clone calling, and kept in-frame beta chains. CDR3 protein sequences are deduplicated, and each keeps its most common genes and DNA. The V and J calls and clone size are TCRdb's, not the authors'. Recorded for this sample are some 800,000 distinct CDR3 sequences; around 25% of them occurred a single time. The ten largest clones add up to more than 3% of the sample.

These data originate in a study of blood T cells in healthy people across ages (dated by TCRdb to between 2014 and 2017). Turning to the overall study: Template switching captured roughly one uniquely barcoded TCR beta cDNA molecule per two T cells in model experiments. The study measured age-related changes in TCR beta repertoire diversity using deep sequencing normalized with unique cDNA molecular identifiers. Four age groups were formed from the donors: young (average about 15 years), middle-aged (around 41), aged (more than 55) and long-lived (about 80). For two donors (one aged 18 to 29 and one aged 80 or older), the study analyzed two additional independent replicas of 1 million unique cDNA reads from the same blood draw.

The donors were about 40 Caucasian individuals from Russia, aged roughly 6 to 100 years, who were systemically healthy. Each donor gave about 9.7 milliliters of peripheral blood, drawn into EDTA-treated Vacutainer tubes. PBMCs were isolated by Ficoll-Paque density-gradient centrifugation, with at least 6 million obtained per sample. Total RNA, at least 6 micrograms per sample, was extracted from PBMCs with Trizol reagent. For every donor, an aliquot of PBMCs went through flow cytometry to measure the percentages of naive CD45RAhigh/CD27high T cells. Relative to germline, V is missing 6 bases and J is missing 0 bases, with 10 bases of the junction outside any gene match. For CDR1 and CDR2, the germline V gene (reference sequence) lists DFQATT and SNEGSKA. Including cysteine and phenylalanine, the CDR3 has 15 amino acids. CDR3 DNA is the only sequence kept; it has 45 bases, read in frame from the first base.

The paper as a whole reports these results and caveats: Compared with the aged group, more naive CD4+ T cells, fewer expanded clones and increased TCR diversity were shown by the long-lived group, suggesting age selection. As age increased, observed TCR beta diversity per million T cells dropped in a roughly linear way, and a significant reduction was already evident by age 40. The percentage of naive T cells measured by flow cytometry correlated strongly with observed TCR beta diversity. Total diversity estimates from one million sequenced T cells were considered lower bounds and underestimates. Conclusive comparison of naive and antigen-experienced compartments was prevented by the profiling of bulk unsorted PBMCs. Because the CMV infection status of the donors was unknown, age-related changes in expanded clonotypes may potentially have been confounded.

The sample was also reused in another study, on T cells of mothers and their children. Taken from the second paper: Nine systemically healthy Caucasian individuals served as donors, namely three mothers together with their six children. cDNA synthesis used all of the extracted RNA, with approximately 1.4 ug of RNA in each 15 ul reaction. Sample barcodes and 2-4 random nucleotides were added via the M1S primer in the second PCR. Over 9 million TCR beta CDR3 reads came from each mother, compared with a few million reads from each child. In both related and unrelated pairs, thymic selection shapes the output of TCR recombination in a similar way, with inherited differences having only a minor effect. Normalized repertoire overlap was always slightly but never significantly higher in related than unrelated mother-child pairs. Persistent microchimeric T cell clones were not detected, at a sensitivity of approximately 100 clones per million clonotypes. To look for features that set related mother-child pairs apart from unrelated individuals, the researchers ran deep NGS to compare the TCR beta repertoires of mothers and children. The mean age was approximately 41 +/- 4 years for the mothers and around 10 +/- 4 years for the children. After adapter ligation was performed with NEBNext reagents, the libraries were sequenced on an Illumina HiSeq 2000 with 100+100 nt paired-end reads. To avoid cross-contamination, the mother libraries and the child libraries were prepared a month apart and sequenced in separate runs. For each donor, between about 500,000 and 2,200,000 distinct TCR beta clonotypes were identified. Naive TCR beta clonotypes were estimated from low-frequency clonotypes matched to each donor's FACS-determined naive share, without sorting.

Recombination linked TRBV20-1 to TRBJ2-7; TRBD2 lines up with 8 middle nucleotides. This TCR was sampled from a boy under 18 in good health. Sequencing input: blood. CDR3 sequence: CSAYTQAGVSYEQYF. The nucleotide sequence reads TGCAGTGCCTACACCCAAGCGGGGGTCTCCTACGAGCAGTACTTC.